This TCR beta chain emerged from a study of shared clonotypes between healthy human individuals. This CDR3 contains 15 residues. CDR1 MNHEY and CDR2 SMNVEV come from the germline V gene (reference sequence). Trimming took 10 bases from V and 3 from J; bases not matched to a gene: 11. Profiled with immunoSEQ multiplex PCR; TCRdb holds only in-frame clones, not every one. The sample gives over 2 million clones, 80% to 95% of which show up once; roughly 0.34% is in the top ten. CD45RA-negative memory and CD45RA+ naive subsets were split from the CD4+ cells. This TCR derives from a man younger than 35 in good health. Some clones in this sample may be carry-over from other donors' samples. What was sequenced was naive CD4+ T cells from PBMCs. Subset indicated: CD45RA+ positively selected. This chain links TRBV27 with TRBJ2-2; 7 nucleotides agree with TRBD1. CDR3 coding DNA: TGTGCCACTAAAGGGGGCGGGTTGGACACCGGGGAGCTGTTTTTT. It translates to CATKGGGLDTGELFF.